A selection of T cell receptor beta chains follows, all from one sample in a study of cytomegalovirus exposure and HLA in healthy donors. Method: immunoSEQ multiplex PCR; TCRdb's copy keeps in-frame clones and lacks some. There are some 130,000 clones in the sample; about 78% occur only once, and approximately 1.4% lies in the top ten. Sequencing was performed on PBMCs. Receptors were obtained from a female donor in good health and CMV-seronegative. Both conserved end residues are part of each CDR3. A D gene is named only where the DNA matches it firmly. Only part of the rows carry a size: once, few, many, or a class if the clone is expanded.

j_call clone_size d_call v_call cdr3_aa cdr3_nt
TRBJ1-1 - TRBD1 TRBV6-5 CASSSGGPGTEAFF TGTGCCAGCAGCTCAGGGGGCCCGGGCACTGAAGCTTTCTTT
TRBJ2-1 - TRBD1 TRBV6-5 CASRKTGFNEQFF TGTGCCAGCAGAAAGACAGGGTTCAATGAGCAGTTCTTC
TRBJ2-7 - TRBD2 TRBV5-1 CASSPFTSGSSYEQYF TGCGCCAGCAGCCCCTTTACTAGCGGCAGCTCCTACGAGCAGTACTTC
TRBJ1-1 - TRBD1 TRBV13 CASSSPGQASEAFF TGTGCCAGCAGCTCACCGGGACAGGCCTCTGAAGCTTTCTTT
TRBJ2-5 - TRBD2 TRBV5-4 CASSSRTSGEQTQYF TGTGCCAGCAGCTCAAGGACTAGCGGGGAACAGACCCAGTACTTC
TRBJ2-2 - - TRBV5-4 CASSLPGNTGELFF TGTGCCAGCAGCTTACCGGGGAACACCGGGGAGCTGTTTTTT
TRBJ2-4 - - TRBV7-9 CASSLTQGLKNIQYF TGTGCCAGCAGCCTTACGCAGGGCCTCAAAAACATTCAGTACTTC
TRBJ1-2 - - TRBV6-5 CASSYGGGTDGYTF TGTGCCAGCAGTTACGGGGGAGGGACGGATGGCTACACCTTC
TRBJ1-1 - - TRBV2 CASSEWKGRANTEAFF TGTGCCAGCAGTGAATGGAAAGGGCGGGCGAACACTGAAGCTTTCTTT
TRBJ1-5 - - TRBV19 CASSITLRGQPQHF TGTGCCAGTAGTATTACCCTCAGGGGTCAGCCCCAGCATTTT
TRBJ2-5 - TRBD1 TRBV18 CASSPEAYDRALYQETQYF TGTGCCAGCTCACCAGAGGCGTACGACAGGGCCCTTTACCAAGAGACCCAGTACTTC
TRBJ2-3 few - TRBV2 CASKSGGATSTDTQYF TGTGCCAGCAAGTCGGGTGGGGCGACTAGCACAGATACGCAGTATTTT
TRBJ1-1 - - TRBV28 CASSLGQGNTEAFF TGTGCCAGCAGTTTAGGGCAGGGGAACACTGAAGCTTTCTTT
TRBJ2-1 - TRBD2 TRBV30 CAWQAGTSGRNEQFF TGTGCCTGGCAGGCCGGGACTAGCGGGAGAAATGAGCAGTTCTTC
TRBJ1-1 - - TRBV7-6 CASSNKHGGWGGSEAFF TGTGCCAGCAGCAACAAACACGGCGGGTGGGGGGGCTCTGAAGCTTTCTTT
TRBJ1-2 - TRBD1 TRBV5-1 CASSFGQGDRGYTF TGCGCCAGCAGCTTCGGACAGGGGGATCGGGGCTACACCTTC
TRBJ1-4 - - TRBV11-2 CASSLSNEKLFF TGTGCCAGCAGCCTGAGTAATGAAAAACTGTTTTTT
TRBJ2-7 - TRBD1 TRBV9 CASSLSGQGRGEQYF TGTGCCAGCAGCTTAAGCGGACAGGGGAGAGGCGAGCAGTACTTC
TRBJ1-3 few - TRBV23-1 CASSQSVGGKGNTIYF TGCGCCAGCAGTCAATCGGTCGGGGGGAAAGGAAACACCATATATTTT
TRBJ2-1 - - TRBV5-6 CASSLSEGRSYNEQFF TGTGCCAGCAGCTTGTCCGAGGGCCGCTCCTACAATGAGCAGTTCTTC
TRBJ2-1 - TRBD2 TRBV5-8 CASSLGLAPDNEQFF TGTGCCAGCAGCTTGGGACTAGCACCCGATAATGAGCAGTTCTTC
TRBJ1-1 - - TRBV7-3 CASSLYMNTEAFF TGTGCCAGCAGCTTATACATGAACACTGAAGCTTTCTTT
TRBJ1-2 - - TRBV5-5 CASSTSAGVWGYTF TGTGCCAGCAGCACTTCGGCGGGGGTCTGGGGCTACACCTTC
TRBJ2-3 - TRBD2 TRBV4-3 CASSPGSLAVLHTDTQYF TGCGCCAGCAGCCCCGGATCACTAGCGGTCCTACACACAGATACGCAGTATTTT
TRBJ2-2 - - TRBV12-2 CASRLTSGTTNTGELFF TGTGCAAGTCGCTTGACAAGCGGGACTACGAACACCGGGGAGCTGTTTTTT
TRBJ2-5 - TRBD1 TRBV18 CASSPPGQGETQYF TGTGCCAGCTCACCGCCGGGACAGGGGGAGACCCAGTACTTC
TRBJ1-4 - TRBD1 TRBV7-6 CASSPIADRGEKLFF TGTGCCAGCAGCCCCATAGCGGACAGGGGCGAAAAACTGTTTTTT
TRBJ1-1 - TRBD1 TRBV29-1 CSGQGGNTEAFF TGCAGCGGACAGGGAGGGAACACTGAAGCTTTCTTT
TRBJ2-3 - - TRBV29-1 CSVEGGIRTDTQYF TGCAGCGTTGAGGGCGGGATAAGGACAGATACGCAGTATTTT
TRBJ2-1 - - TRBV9 CASSPAPTRSNEQFF TGTGCCAGCAGCCCCGCGCCAACCCGTTCCAATGAGCAGTTCTTC
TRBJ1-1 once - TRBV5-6 CASSLLTGIAWTEAFF TGTGCCAGCAGCTTACTTACAGGGATTGCGTGGACTGAAGCTTTCTTT
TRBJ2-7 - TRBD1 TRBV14 CASSHGQGYEQYF TGTGCCAGCAGCCACGGACAGGGCTACGAGCAGTACTTC
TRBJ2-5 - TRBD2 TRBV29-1 CSVERLAGDRKTQYF TGCAGCGTTGAGAGACTAGCGGGAGATCGGAAGACCCAGTACTTC
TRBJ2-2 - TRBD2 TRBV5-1 CASSASGTSGGELFF TGCGCCAGCAGCGCCTCCGGGACTAGCGGCGGGGAGCTGTTTTTT
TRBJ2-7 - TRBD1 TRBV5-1 CASSPGQNYEQYF TGCGCCAGCAGCCCGGGACAGAACTACGAGCAGTACTTC
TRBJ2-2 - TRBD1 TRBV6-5 CASSYPTGSGELFF TGTGCCAGCAGTTACCCGACAGGGTCCGGGGAGCTGTTTTTT
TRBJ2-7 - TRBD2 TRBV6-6 CASSLAGDTVF TGTGCCAGCAGTCTAGCGGGAGATACCGTCTTC
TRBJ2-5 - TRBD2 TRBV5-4 CASSFREGRETQYF TGTGCCAGCAGCTTTCGGGAGGGCCGGGAGACCCAGTACTTC
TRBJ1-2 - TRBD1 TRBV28 CASSSLDRDGGYTF TGTGCCAGCAGTTCACTCGACAGGGACGGTGGCTACACCTTC
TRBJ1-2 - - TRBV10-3 CAISESSKGGYTF TGTGCCATCAGTGAGTCGAGTAAGGGGGGCTACACCTTC
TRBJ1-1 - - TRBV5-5 CASSLGSNTEAFF TGTGCCAGCAGCTTGGGCAGTAACACTGAAGCTTTCTTT
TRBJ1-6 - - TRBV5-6 CASSLAGHNSPLHF TGTGCCAGCAGCTTAGCGGGGCATAATTCACCCCTCCACTTT
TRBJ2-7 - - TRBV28 CASRLTVSYEQYF TGTGCCAGCAGGTTGACAGTCTCCTACGAGCAGTACTTC
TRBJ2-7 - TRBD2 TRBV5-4 CASSFWQGGLAGVNEQYF TGTGCCAGCAGCTTCTGGCAGGGGGGACTAGCGGGAGTAAACGAGCAGTACTTC
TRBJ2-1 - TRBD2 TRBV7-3 CASSSRTSPQFF TGTGCCAGCAGCTCCCGGACTAGCCCGCAGTTCTTC
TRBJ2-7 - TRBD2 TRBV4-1 CASSPPVGSGSYEQYF TGCGCCAGCAGCCCCCCTGTGGGTAGCGGGAGCTACGAGCAGTACTTC